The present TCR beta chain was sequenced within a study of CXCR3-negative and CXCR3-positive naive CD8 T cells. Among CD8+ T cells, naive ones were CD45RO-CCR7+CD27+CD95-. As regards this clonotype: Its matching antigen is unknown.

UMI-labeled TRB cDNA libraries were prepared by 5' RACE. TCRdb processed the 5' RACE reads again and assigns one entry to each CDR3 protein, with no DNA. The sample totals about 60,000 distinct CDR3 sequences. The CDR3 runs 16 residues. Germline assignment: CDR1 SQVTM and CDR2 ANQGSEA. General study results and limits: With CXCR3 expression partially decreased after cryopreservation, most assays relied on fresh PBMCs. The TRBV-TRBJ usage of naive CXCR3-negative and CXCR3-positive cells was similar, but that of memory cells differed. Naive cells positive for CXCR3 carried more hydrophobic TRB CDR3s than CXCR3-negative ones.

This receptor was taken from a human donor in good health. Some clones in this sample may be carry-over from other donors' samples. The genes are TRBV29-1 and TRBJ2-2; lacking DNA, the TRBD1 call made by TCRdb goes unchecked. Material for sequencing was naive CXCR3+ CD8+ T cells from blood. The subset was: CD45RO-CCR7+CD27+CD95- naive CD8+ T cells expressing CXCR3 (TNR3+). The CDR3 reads CSAQAGQGPNTGELFF.